The clone carrying this T cell receptor beta chain came up many times. The data stem from a study of human T cells and chemical hapten exposure. Across the study: Small discrepancies in pooled library volume mainly accounted for the varying TCR yields per sample.

Trimming took 4 bases from V and 0 from J, leaving 14 bases between them. Looked up from germline, CDR1 is SGHDT and CDR2 is YYEEEE. The CDR3 length is 16 residues. Sample time point: patch test 1, 2 weeks after DPC sensitization. The treatment is: therapeutic diphenylcyclopropenone sensitization with weekly scalp DPC. Individual cDNA molecules (in the library) carried attached unique molecular identifiers. Each CDR3 protein is one row after TCRdb ran MiXCR on the RACE reads. The sample records under 450,000 distinct CDR3 sequences, 4% to 5.5% being singletons. The rearrangement links TRBV5-6 to TRBJ2-4; no reliable D call. The TCR was taken from a woman aged 45-65 years with alopecia areata. Some clones in this sample may be carry-over from other donors' samples. Material: whole blood, obtained in connection with sensitization to the hapten diphenylcyclopropenone (DPC). The CDR3 reads CASSKDQTLAKNIQYF. The CDR3 DNA reads as TGTGCCAGCAGCAAGGACCAGACTCTAGCCAAAAACATTCAGTACTTC. Using reference TRBV5-6 and TRBJ2-4 for the parts outside the CDR3, the full variable domain is DAGVTQSPTHLIKTRGQQVTLRCSPKSGHDTVSWYQQALGQGPQFIFQYYEEEERQRGNFPDRFSGHQFPNYSSELNVNALLLGDSALYLCASSKDQTLAKNIQYFGAGTRLSVL.